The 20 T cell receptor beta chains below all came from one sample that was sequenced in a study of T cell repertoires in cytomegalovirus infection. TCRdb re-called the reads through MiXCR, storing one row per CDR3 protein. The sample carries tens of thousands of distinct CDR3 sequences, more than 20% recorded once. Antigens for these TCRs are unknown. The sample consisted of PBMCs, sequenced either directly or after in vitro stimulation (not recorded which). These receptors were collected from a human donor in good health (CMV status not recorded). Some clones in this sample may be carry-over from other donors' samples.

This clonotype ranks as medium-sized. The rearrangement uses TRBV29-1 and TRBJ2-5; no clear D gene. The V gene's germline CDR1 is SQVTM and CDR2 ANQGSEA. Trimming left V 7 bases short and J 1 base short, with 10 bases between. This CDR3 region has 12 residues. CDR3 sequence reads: CSALSPQETQYF. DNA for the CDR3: TGCAGCGCCCTTTCTCCCCAAGAGACCCAGTACTTC.

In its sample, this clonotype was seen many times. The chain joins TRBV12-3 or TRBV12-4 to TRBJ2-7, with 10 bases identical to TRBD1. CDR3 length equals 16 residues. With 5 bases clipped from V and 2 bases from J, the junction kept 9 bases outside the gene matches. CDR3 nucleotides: TGTGCCAGCAGTCCGACTCCGGGACAGGGGCCCTACGAGCAGTACTTC. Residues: CASSPTPGQGPYEQYF.

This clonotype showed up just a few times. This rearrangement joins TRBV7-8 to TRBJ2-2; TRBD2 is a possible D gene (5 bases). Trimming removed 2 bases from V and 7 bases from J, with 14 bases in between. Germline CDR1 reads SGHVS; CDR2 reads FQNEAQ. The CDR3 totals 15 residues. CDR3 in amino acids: CASSLYGIGNGELFF. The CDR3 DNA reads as TGTGCCAGCAGCTTATACGGGATTGGGAACGGGGAGCTGTTTTTT.

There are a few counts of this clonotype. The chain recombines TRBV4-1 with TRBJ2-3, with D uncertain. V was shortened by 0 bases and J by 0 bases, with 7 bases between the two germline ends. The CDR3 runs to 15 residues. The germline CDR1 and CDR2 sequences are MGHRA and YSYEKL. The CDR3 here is CASSQDRASTDTQYF. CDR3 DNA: TGCGCCAGCAGCCAAGATAGGGCTAGCACAGATACGCAGTATTTT.

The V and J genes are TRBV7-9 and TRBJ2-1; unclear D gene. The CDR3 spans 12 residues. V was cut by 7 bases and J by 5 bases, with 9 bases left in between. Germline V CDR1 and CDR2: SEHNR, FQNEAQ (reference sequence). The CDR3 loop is CASTTDNNEQFF. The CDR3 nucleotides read TGTGCCAGCACCACCGATAACAATGAGCAGTTCTTC.

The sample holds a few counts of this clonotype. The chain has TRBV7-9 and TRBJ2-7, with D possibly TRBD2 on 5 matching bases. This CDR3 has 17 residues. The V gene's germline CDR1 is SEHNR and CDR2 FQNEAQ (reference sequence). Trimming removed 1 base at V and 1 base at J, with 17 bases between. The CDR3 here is CASSLDYGPGESYEQYF. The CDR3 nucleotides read TGTGCCAGCAGCTTAGACTACGGACCTGGGGAGTCCTACGAGCAGTACTTC.

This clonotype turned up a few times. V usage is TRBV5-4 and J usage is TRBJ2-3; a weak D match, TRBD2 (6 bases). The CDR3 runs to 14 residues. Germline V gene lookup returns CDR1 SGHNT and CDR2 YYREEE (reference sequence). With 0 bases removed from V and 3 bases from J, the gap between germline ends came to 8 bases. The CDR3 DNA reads TGTGCCAGCAGCTTGGGACTAGTGACAGATACGCAGTATTTT. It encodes CASSLGLVTDTQYF. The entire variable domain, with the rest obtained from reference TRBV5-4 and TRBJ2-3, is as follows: ETGVTQSPTHLIKTRGQQVTLRCSSQSGHNTVSWYQQALGQGPQFIFQYYREEENGRGNFPPRFSGLQFPNYSSELNVNALELDDSALYLCASSLGLVTDTQYFGPGTRLTVL.

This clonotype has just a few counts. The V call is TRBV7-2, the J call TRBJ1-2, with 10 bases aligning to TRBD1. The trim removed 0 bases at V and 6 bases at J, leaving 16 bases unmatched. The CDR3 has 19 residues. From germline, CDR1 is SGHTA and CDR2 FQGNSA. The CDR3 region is CASSLAGIPPGQGNDGYTF. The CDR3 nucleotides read TGTGCCAGCAGCTTAGCGGGTATTCCTCCGGGACAGGGGAACGATGGCTACACCTTC.

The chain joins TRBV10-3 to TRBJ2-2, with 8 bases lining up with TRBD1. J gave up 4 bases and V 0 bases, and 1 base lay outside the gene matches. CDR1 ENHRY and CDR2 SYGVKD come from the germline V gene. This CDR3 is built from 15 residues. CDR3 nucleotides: TGTGCCATCAGTGAGTCGACAGGGGTCACCGGGGAGCTGTTTTTT. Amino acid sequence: CAISESTGVTGELFF.

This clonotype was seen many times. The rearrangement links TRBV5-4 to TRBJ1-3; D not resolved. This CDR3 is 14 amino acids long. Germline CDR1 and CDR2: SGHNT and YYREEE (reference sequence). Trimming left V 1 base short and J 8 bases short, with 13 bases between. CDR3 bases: TGTGCCAGCAGCTTGAGGGCGGACGGGGACACCATATATTTT. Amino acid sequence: CASSLRADGDTIYF.

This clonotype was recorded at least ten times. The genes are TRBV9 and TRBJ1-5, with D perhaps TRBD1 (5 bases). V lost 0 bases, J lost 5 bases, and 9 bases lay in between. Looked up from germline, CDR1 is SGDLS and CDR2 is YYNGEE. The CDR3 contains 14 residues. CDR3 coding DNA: TGTGCCAGCAGCGTAGAGTCAGGGCATCAGCCCCAGCATTTT. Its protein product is CASSVESGHQPQHF.

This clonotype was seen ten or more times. This chain's CDR3 is CASSTGASGRVHEQYF. Here the CDR3 DNA reads TGTGCCAGCAGTACGGGGGCTAGCGGGAGAGTGCACGAGCAGTACTTC. This rearrangement joins TRBV5-6 to TRBJ2-7; TRBD2 agrees at 10 bases. This CDR3 region has 16 residues. The germline V gene has CDR1 SGHDT and CDR2 YYEEEE. With 5 bases clipped from V and 5 bases from J, the junction kept 13 bases outside the gene matches.

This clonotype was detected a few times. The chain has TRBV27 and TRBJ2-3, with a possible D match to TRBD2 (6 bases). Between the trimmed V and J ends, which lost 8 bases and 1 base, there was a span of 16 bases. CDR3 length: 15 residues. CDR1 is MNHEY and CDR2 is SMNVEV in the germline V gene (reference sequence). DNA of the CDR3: TGTGCCAGCGGGAGGAACGCCTACGGCACAGATACGCAGTATTTT. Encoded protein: CASGRNAYGTDTQYF.

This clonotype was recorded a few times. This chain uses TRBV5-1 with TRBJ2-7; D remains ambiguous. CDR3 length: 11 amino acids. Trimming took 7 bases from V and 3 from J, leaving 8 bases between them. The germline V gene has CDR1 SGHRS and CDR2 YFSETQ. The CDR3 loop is CASRRDYEQYF. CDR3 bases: TGCGCCAGCCGGAGAGACTACGAGCAGTACTTC.

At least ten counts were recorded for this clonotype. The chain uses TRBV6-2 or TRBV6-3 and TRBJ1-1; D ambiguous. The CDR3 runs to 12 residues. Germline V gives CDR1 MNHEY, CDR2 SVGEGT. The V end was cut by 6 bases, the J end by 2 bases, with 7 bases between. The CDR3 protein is CASSRLNTEAFF. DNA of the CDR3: TGTGCCAGCAGCCGACTAAACACTGAAGCTTTCTTT.

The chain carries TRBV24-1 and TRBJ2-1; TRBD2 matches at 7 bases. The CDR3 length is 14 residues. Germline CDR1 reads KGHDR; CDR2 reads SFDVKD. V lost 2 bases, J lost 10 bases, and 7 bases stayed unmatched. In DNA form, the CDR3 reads TGTGCCACCAGTGATTCCTGGACTAGGGCCGAGCAGTTCTTC. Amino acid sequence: CATSDSWTRAEQFF.

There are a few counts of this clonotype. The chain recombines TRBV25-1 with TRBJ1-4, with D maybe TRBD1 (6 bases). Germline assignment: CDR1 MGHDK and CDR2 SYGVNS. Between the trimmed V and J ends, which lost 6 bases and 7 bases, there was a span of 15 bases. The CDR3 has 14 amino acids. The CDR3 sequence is CASSTQGLGEKLFF. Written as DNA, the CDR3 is TGTGCCAGCAGCACACAGGGATTGGGTGAAAAACTGTTTTTT.

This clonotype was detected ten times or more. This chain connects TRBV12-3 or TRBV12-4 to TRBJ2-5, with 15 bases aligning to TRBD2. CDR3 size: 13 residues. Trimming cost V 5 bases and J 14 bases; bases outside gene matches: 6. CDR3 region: CASSPGTSGGIYF. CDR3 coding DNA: TGTGCCAGCAGTCCCGGGACTAGCGGGGGGATATACTTC.

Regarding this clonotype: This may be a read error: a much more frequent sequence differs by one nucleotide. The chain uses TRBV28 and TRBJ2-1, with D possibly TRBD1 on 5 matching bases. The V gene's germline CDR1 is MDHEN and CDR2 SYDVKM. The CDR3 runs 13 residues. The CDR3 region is CDTGQPVWNEQFF. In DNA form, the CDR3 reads TGTGACACCGGACAACCGGTTTGGAATGAGCAGTTCTTC.

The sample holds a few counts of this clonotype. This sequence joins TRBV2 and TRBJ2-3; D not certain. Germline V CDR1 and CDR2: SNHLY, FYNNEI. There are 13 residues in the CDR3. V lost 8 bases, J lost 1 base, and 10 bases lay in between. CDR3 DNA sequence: TGTGCCAGCGACCCTCTTGGCACAGATACGCAGTATTTT. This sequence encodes CASDPLGTDTQYF.